This entry lists 3 T cell receptor beta chains sequenced from one sample in a study of T cells after yellow fever vaccination. TCRdb re-called the 5' RACE reads through MiXCR, storing one row per CDR3 protein. The sample records roughly 520,000 distinct CDR3 sequences, about a fifth being singletons. The specimen comprised PBMCs, sampled roughly 23 days after the first yellow fever vaccination. These receptors were taken from a man aged 18 to 29 who received the YFV17D yellow fever vaccine.

This clonotype was found a few times. The chain is built from TRBV7-9 and TRBJ1-5; perhaps TRBD1 as D (5 bases). The germline V gene has CDR1 SEHNR and CDR2 FQNEAQ (reference sequence). The CDR3 runs to 12 residues. The ends were cut back, 4 bases at V and 5 bases at J, with 6 bases in the middle. CDR3 loop: CASSSTDQPQHF. The CDR3 DNA sequence: TGTGCCAGCAGCTCGACAGATCAGCCCCAGCATTTT. Full variable domain (missing parts from reference TRBV7-9 and TRBJ1-5): DTGVSQNPRHKITKRGQNVTFRCDPISEHNRLYWYRQTLGQGPEFLTYFQNEAQLEKSRLLSDRFSAERPKGSFSTLEIQRTEQGDSAMYLCASSSTDQPQHFGDGTRLSIL.

The rearrangement uses TRBV12-3 or TRBV12-4 and TRBJ2-2; D is ambiguous. V was trimmed by 7 bases and J by 2 bases, leaving 14 bases between them. The CDR3 is 15 amino acids. The CDR3 DNA reads TGTGCCAGCACCCAAAAGGGATATAACACCGGGGAGCTGTTTTTT. Amino acid sequence: CASTQKGYNTGELFF.

Only a few counts were recorded for this clonotype. This chain uses TRBV20-1 with TRBJ2-5; D gene ambiguous. In germline, CDR1 is DFQATT, CDR2 SNEGSKA (reference sequence). V lost 0 bases and J lost 0, with 8 bases in between. This CDR3 is 14 amino acids long. This CDR3 reads CSARDWKNQETQYF. The CDR3 coding sequence is TGCAGTGCTAGAGATTGGAAAAACCAAGAGACCCAGTACTTC.